This TCR beta chain was profiled in a study of blood T cell repertoires in COVID-19. Sequenced by immunoSEQ multiplex PCR; TCRdb stores in-frame clones only, minus some. In the table there are around 100,000 clones, about 72% of which are singletons. Per the germline V gene, CDR1 is MNHEY and CDR2 is SVGEGT. CDR3 length: 16 amino acids. After removal of 5 bases from V and 4 bases from J, the junction contained 9 bases not matched to a gene. The receptor comes from a man aged 60 to 69 with active or convalescent COVID-19. The specimen sequenced was peripheral blood. This rearrangement joins TRBV6-2 or TRBV6-3 to TRBJ1-4; 8 nucleotides agree with TRBD1. The CDR3 loop is CASSRRGTGSNEKLFF. CDR3 DNA sequence: TGTGCCAGCAGTCGGCGCGGGACAGGAAGTAATGAAAAACTGTTTTTT.